Listed below are T cell receptor beta chains from one sample, sequenced in a study of blood T cell repertoires in COVID-19. Generated by immunoSEQ multiplex PCR, the TCRdb table keeps only in-frame clones and is missing some. This table has some 150,000 clones, around 87% appearing once. What was sequenced was peripheral blood. The receptors stem from a man aged 18 to 35 with active or convalescent COVID-19. Each CDR3 is given without its conserved first and last residue. A D gene is named only where the DNA matches it firmly.

J	V	D	CDR3
TRBJ2-3	TRBV5-1	.	ASSRSLVEDTQY
TRBJ1-1	TRBV5-6	.	ASSSWSTEAF
TRBJ2-4	TRBV3-1/TRBV3-2	.	ASSHRVTQNIQY
TRBJ2-7	TRBV3-1/TRBV3-2	TRBD2	ASSQGTSDFYEQY
TRBJ1-2	TRBV7-6	TRBD1	ASSSTTGIHSGYT
TRBJ2-7	TRBV7-9	.	ASSLPGNEQY
TRBJ2-3	TRBV19	TRBD1	ASSTGTGTDTQY
TRBJ1-2	TRBV3-1/TRBV3-2	TRBD1	ASSQAPGQGAGGYT
TRBJ2-1	TRBV27	TRBD1	ASSLAGTGEYNEQF
TRBJ1-1	TRBV27	.	ASSPGANTEAF
TRBJ1-3	TRBV11-2	TRBD1	ASSSLRTGGLGNTIY